The rows below give T cell receptor beta chains drawn from one sample of a study of OX40 agonist ivuxolimab in advanced cancers. Here immunoSEQ multiplex PCR was the method, and the copy in TCRdb shows in-frame clones only, minus some. The sample records 79,000 or so clones, 75% to 85% being singletons. The sample was CD4+ or CD8+ T cells sorted from blood, taken in a trial of the OX40 agonist ivuxolimab. Every receptor here comes from an adult with an advanced solid tumor such as melanoma, head and neck, liver or kidney cancer. Each CDR3 is given with its conserved first and last residue. D genes are given only for firm matches. Where a row states a size, it is once, few, many or the class of an expanded clone; other rows omit it.

V: TRBV7-2
D: TRBD1
J: TRBJ1-5
size: NA
CDR3: CASSSGQSHQPQHF
DNA: TGTGCCAGCAGCTCGGGACAGTCACATCAGCCCCAGCATTTT

V: TRBV5-4
D: NA
J: TRBJ1-4
size: NA
CDR3: CASSSGQLTNEKLFF
DNA: TGTGCCAGCAGCTCAGGACAGCTAACTAATGAAAAACTGTTTTTT

V: TRBV7-3
D: TRBD1
J: TRBJ2-5
size: NA
CDR3: CASSSGQGPETQYF
DNA: TGTGCCAGCAGCTCGGGACAGGGCCCAGAGACCCAGTACTTC

V: TRBV11-1
D: NA
J: TRBJ2-7
size: few
CDR3: CASSLNLGPYEQYF
DNA: TGTGCCAGCAGCTTAAACCTAGGACCCTACGAGCAGTACTTC

V: TRBV12-5
D: TRBD1
J: TRBJ2-7
size: NA
CDR3: CASRRTGTYEQYF
DNA: TGTGCTAGCCGCCGGACAGGGACCTACGAGCAGTACTTC

V: TRBV2
D: NA
J: TRBJ1-1
size: few
CDR3: CASRVGQNTEAFF
DNA: TGTGCCAGCAGGGTGGGACAGAACACTGAAGCTTTCTTT

V: TRBV2
D: NA
J: TRBJ1-1
size: once
CDR3: CASSTGTNTEAFF
DNA: TGTGCCAGCAGTACAGGGACGAACACTGAAGCTTTCTTT

V: TRBV6-6
D: NA
J: TRBJ2-7
size: NA
CDR3: CAARAPGQGRYEQYF
DNA: TGTGCTGCGCGAGCGCCGGGGCAGGGGCGCTACGAGCAGTACTTC

V: TRBV5-6
D: NA
J: TRBJ2-2
size: NA
CDR3: CASSPGGENTGELFF
DNA: TGTGCCAGCAGTCCGGGCGGGGAGAACACCGGGGAGCTGTTTTTT

V: TRBV6-6
D: NA
J: TRBJ1-1
size: NA
CDR3: CASTPAGNSNEAFF
DNA: TGTGCCAGCACCCCGGCAGGGAACTCCAATGAAGCTTTCTTT

V: TRBV6-5
D: NA
J: TRBJ2-4
size: NA
CDR3: CASSGTRSKNIQYF
DNA: TGTGCCAGCAGTGGGACCCGGAGCAAAAACATTCAGTACTTC

V: TRBV30
D: NA
J: TRBJ2-5
size: NA
CDR3: CAWSILSGTHQETQYF
DNA: TGTGCCTGGAGTATCCTATCCGGGACGCACCAAGAGACCCAGTACTTC

V: TRBV6-1
D: NA
J: TRBJ2-1
size: NA
CDR3: CASSEMGGNEQFF
DNA: TGTGCCAGCAGTGAGATGGGGGGAAATGAGCAGTTCTTC

V: TRBV19
D: NA
J: TRBJ1-5
size: NA
CDR3: CASSTTTGRAFRPQHF
DNA: TGTGCCAGTAGTACCACAACAGGGCGCGCCTTTCGGCCCCAGCATTTT

V: TRBV11-1
D: NA
J: TRBJ2-3
size: NA
CDR3: CASSFGVSTDTQYF
DNA: TGTGCCAGCAGCTTTGGGGTAAGCACAGATACGCAGTATTTT

V: TRBV11-2
D: NA
J: TRBJ2-7
size: NA
CDR3: CASSVEGGSSYEQYF
DNA: TGTGCCAGCAGCGTCGAGGGGGGTAGCTCCTACGAGCAGTACTTC

V: TRBV7-2
D: NA
J: TRBJ1-2
size: few
CDR3: CASSLTAGVNYGYTF
DNA: TGTGCCAGCAGCTTAACCGCAGGGGTAAACTATGGCTACACCTTC

V: TRBV7-2
D: TRBD1
J: TRBJ2-2
size: NA
CDR3: CASSRQGASGELFF
DNA: TGTGCCAGCAGCCGACAGGGGGCGTCCGGGGAGCTGTTTTTT